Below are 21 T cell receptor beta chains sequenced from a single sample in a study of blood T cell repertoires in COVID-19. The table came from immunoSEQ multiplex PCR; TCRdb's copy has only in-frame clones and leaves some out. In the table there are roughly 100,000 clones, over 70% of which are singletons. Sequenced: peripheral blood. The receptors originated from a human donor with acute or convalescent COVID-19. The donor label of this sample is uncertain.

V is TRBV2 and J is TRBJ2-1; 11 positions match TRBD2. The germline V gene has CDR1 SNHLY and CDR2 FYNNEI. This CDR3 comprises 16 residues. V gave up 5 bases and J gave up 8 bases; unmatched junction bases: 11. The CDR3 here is CASSPPLAGGVDEQFF. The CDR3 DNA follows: TGTGCCAGCAGTCCTCCCCTAGCGGGGGGCGTGGATGAGCAGTTCTTC.

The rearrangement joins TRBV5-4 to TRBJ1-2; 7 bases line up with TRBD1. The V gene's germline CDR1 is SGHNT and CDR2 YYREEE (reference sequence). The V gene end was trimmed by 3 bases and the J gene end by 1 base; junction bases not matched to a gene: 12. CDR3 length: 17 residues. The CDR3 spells CASSSRSTQGSNYGYTF. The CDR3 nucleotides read TGTGCCAGCAGCTCTAGAAGCACACAGGGGAGTAACTATGGCTACACCTTC. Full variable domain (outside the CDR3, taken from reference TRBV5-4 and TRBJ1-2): ETGVTQSPTHLIKTRGQQVTLRCSSQSGHNTVSWYQQALGQGPQFIFQYYREEENGRGNFPPRFSGLQFPNYSSELNVNALELDDSALYLCASSSRSTQGSNYGYTFGSGTRLTVV.

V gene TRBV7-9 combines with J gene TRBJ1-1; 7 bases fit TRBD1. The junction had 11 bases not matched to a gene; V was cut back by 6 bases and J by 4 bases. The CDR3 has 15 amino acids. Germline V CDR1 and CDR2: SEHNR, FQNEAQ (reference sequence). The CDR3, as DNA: TGTGCCAGCAGTCTATTCAGGGGGTCGGGCACTGAAGCTTTCTTT. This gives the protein CASSLFRGSGTEAFF. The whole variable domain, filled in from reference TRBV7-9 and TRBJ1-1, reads DTGVSQNPRHKITKRGQNVTFRCDPISEHNRLYWYRQTLGQGPEFLTYFQNEAQLEKSRLLSDRFSAERPKGSFSTLEIQRTEQGDSAMYLCASSLFRGSGTEAFFGQGTRLTVV.

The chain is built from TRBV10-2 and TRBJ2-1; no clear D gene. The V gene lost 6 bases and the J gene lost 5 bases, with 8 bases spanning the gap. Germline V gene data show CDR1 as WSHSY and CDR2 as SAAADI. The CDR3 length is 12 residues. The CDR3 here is CASSQMNNEQFF. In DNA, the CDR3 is TGCGCCAGCAGCCAGATGAACAATGAGCAGTTCTTC.

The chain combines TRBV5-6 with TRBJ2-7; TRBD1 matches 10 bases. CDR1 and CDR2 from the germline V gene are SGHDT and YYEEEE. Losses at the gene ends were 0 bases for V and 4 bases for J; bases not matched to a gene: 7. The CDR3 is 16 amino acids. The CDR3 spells CASSLAGTGARYEQYV. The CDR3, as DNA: TGTGCCAGCAGCTTGGCGGGGACAGGGGCGAGGTACGAGCAGTACGTC.

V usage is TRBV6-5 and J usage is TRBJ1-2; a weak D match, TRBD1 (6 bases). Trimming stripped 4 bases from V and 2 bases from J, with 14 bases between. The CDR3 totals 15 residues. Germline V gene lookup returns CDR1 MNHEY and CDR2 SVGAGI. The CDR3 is CASSLTGFPNYGYTF. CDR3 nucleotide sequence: TGTGCCAGCAGTTTGACAGGATTCCCAAACTATGGCTACACCTTC.

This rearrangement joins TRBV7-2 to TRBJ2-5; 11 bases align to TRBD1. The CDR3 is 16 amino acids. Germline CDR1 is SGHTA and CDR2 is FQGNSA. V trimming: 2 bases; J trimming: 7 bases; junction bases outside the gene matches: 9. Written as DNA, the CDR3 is TGTGCCAGCAGCTTAAGGGGGACAGGGGGTACTGGGACCCAGTACTTC. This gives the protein CASSLRGTGGTGTQYF. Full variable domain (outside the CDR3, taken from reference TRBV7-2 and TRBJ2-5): GAGVSQSPSNKVTEKGKDVELRCDPISGHTALYWYRQSLGQGLEFLIYFQGNSAPDKSGLPSDRFSAERTGGSVSTLTIQRTQQEDSAVYLCASSLRGTGGTGTQYFGPGTRLLVL.

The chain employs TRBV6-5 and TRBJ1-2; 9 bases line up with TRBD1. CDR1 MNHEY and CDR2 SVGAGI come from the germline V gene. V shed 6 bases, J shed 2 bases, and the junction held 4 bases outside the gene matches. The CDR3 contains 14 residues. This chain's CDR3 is CASRQGALNYGYTF. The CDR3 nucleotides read TGTGCCAGCAGACAGGGGGCATTGAACTATGGCTACACCTTC.

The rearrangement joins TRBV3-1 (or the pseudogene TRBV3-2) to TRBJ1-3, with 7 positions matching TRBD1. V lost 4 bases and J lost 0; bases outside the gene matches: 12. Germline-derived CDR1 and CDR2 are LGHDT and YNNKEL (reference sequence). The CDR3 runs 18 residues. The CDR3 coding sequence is TGTGCCAGCAGCCGTCTAGCGAGACAGGGAAGCTCTGGAAACACCATATATTTT. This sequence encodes CASSRLARQGSSGNTIYF.

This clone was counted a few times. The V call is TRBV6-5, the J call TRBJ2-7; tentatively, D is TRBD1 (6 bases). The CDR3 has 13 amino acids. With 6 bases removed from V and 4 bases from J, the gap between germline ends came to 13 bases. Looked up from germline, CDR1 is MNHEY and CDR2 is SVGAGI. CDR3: CASSHRDGYEQYF. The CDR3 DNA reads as TGTGCCAGCAGCCACAGGGATGGGTACGAGCAGTACTTC.

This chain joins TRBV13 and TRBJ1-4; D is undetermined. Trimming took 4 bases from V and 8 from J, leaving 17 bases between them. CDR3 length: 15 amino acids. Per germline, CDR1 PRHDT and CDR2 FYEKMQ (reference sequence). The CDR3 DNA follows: TGTGCCAGCAGCTCTAATCGGGCCAGCGGAGAAAAACTGTTTTTT. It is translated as CASSSNRASGEKLFF.

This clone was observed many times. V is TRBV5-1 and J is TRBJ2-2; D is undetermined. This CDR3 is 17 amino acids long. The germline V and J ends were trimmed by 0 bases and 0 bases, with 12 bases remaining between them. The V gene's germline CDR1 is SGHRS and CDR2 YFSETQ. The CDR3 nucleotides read TGCGCCAGCAGCTTGGTTACGGTAGCCACGAACACCGGGGAGCTGTTTTTT. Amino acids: CASSLVTVATNTGELFF. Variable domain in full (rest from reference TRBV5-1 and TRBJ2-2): KAGVTQTPRYLIKTRGQQVTLSCSPISGHRSVSWYQQTPGQGLQFLFEYFSETQRNKGNFPGRFSGRQFSNSRSEMNVSTLELGDSALYLCASSLVTVATNTGELFFGEGSRLTVL.

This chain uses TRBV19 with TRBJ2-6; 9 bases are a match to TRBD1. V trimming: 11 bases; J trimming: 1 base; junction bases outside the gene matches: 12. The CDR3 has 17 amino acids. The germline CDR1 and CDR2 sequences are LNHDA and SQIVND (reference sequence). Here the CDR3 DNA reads TGTGCCGCCCTAGCCCGGGACAGGGTGTCTGGGGCCAACGTCCTGACTTTC. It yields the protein CAALARDRVSGANVLTF.

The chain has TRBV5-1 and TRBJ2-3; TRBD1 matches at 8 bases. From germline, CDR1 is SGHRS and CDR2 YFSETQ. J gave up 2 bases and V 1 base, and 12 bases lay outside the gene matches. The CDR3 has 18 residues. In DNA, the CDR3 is TGCGCCAGCAGCTTGTGGGGAACAGGGGGGACCTACACAGATACGCAGTATTTT. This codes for CASSLWGTGGTYTDTQYF.

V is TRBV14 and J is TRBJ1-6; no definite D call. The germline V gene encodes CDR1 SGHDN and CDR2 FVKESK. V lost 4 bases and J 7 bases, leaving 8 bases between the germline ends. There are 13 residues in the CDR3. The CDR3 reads CASSPRANSPLHF. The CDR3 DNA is TGTGCCAGCAGCCCGCGTGCGAATTCACCCCTCCACTTT.

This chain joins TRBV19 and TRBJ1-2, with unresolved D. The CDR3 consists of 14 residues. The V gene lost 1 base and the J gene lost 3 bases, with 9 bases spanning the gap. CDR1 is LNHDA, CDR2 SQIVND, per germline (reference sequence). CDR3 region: CASSIGSRDYGYTF. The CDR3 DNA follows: TGTGCCAGTAGTATAGGTAGCCGGGACTATGGCTACACCTTC.

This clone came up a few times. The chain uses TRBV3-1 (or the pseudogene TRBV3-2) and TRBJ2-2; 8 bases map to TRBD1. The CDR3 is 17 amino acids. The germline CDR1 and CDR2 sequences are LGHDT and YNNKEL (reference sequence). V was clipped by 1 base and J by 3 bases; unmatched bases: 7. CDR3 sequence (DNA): TGTGCCAGCAGCCAAGTAGTCAGGGGGCCTTACACCGGGGAGCTGTTTTTT. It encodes CASSQVVRGPYTGELFF.

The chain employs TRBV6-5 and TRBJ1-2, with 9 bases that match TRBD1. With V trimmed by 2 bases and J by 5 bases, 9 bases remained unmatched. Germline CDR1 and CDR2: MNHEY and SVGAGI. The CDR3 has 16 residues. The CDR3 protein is CASSYTALTGGYGYTF. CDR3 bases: TGTGCCAGCAGTTACACAGCCTTGACAGGGGGGTATGGCTACACCTTC.

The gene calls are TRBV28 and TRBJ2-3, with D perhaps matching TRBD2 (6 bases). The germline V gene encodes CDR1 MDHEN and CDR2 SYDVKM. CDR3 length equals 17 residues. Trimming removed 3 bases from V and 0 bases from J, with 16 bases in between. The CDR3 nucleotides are TGTGCCAGCAGTTTGGTCGGGGGTCGTCCTAGCACAGATACGCAGTATTTT. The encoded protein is CASSLVGGRPSTDTQYF.

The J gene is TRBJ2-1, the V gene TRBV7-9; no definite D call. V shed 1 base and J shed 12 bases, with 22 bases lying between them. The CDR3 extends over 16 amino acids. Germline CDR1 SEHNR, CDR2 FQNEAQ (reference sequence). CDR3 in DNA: TGTGCCAGCAGCTTAGGTCGGCTAGAGAATATACAAGGGCAGTTCTTC. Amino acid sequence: CASSLGRLENIQGQFF.

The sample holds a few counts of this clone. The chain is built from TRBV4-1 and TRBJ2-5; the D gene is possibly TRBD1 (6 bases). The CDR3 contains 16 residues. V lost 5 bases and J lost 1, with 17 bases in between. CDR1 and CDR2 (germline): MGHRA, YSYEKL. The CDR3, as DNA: TGCGCCAGCAGCAAAACCGGGACATTCGCCCAAGAGACCCAGTACTTC. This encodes CASSKTGTFAQETQYF.